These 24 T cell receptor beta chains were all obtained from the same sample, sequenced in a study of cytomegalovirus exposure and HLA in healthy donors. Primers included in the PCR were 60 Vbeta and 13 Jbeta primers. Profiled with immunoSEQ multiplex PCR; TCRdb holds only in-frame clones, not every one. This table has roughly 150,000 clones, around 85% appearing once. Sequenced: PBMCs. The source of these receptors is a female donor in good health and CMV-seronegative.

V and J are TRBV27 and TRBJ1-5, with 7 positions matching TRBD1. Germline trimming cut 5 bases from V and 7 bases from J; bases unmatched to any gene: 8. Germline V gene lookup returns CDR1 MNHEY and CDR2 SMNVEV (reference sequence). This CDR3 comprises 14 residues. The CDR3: CASSLGGRMQPQHF. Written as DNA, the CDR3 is TGTGCCAGCAGTCTAGGGGGCAGGATGCAGCCCCAGCATTTT.

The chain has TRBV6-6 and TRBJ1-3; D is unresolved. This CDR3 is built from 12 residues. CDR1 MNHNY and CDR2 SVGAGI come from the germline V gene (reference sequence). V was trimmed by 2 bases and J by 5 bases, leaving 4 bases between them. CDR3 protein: CASSYERNTIYF. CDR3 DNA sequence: TGTGCCAGCAGTTACGAGAGAAACACCATATATTTT.

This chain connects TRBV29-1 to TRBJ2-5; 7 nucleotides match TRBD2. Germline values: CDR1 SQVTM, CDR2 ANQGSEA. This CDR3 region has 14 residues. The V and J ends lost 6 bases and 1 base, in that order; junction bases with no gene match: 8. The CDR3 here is CSVHLGLVQETQYF. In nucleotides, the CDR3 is TGCAGCGTCCACCTCGGACTAGTCCAAGAGACCCAGTACTTC. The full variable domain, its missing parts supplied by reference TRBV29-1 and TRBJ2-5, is SAVISQKPSRDICQRGTSLTIQCQVDSQVTMMFWYRQQPGQSLTLIATANQGSEATYESGFVIDKFPISRPNLTFSTLTVSNMSPEDSSIYLCSVHLGLVQETQYFGPGTRLLVL.

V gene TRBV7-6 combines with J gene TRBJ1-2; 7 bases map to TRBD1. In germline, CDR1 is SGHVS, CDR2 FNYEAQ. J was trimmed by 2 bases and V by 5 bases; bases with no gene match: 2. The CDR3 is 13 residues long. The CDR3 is CASSQGQNYGYTF. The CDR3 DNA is TGTGCCAGCAGCCAGGGACAGAACTATGGCTACACCTTC.

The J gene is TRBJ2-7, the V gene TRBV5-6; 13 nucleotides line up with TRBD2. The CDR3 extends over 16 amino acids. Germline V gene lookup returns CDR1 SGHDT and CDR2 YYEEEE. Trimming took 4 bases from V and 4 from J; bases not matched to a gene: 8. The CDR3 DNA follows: TGTGCCAGCAGCCTAAGGACTAGCGGGAGCTCGTACGAGCAGTACTTC. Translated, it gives CASSLRTSGSSYEQYF. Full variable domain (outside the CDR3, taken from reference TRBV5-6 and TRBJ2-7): DAGVTQSPTHLIKTRGQQVTLRCSPKSGHDTVSWYQQALGQGPQFIFQYYEEEERQRGNFPDRFSGHQFPNYSSELNVNALLLGDSALYLCASSLRTSGSSYEQYFGPGTRLTVT.

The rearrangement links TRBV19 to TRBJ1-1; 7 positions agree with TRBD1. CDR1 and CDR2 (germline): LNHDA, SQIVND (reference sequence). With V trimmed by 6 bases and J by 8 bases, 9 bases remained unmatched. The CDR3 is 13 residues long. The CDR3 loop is CASRVGGLAEAFF. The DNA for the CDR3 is TGTGCCAGTAGGGTAGGGGGCTTAGCAGAAGCTTTCTTT.

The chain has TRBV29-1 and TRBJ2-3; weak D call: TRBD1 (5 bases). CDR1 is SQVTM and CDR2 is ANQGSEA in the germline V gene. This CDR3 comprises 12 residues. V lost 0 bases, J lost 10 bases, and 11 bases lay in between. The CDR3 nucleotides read TGCAGCGTTGAAGATATAGGGGTCGCGCAGTATTTT. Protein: CSVEDIGVAQYF.

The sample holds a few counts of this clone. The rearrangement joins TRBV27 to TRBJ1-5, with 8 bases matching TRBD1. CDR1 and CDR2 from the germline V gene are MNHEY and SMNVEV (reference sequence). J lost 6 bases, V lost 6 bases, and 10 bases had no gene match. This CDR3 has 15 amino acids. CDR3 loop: CASSPRDRGRQPQHF. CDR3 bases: TGTGCCAGCAGCCCAAGAGACAGGGGCCGTCAGCCCCAGCATTTT.

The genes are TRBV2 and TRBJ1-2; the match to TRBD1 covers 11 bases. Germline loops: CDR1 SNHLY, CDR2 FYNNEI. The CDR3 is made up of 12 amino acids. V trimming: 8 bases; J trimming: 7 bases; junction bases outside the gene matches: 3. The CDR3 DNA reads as TGTGCCAGCGAAGGACAGGGGGCTGGCTACACCTTC. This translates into CASEGQGAGYTF.

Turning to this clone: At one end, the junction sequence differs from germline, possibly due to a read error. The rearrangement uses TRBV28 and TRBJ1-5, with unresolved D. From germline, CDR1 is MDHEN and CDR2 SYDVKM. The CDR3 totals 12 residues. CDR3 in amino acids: CADGPSNHPQHF. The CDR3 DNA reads TGTGCCGACGGCCCTAGCAATCATCCCCAGCATTTT.

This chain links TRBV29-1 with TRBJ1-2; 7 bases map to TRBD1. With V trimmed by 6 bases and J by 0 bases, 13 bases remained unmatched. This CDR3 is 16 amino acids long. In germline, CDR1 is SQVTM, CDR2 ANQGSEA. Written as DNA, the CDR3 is TGCAGCGTCCTCGGAGGCACAGGGGCTGCTAACTATGGCTACACCTTC. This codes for CSVLGGTGAANYGYTF.

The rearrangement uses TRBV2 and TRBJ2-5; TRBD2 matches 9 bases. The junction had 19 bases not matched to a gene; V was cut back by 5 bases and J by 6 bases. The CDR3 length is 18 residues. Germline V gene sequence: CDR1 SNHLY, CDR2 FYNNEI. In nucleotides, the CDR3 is TGTGCCAGCAGTACCCCAGGGGGGGTGGCGGGAGGGCTAAAGACCCAGTACTTC. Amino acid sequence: CASSTPGGVAGGLKTQYF.

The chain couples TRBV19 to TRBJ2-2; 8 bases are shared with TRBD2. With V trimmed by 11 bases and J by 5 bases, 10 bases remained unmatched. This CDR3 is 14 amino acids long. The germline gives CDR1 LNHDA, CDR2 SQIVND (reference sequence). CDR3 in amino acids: CAATGLAGTGELFF. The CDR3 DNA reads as TGTGCCGCAACCGGACTAGCTGGGACCGGGGAGCTGTTTTTT.

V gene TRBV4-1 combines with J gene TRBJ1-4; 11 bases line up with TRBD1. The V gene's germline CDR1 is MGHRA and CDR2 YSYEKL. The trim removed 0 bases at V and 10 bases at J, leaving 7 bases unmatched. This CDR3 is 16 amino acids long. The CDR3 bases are TGCGCCAGCAGCCAAGATGCCGGGACAGGGGGTAGAAAACTGTTTTTT. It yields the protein CASSQDAGTGGRKLFF.

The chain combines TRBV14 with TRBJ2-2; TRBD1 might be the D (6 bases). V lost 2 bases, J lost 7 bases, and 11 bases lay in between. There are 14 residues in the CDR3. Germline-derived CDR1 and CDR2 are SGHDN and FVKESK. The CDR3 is CASSQHRDGGELFF. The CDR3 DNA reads TGTGCCAGCAGCCAACACAGGGATGGCGGGGAGCTGTTTTTT.

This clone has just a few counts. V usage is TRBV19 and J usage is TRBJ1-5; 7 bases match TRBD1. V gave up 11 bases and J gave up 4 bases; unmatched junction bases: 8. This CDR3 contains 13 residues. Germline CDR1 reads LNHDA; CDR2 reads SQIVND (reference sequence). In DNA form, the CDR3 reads TGTGCCTGCAACGACAGGGTTAATCAGCCCCAGCATTTT. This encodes CACNDRVNQPQHF.

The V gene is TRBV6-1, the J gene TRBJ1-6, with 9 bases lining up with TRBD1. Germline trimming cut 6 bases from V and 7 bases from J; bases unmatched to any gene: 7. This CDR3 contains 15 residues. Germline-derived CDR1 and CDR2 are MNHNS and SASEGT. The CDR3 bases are TGTGCCAGCAGCTCGGGACAGGGTTGGAATTCACCCCTCCACTTT. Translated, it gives CASSSGQGWNSPLHF.

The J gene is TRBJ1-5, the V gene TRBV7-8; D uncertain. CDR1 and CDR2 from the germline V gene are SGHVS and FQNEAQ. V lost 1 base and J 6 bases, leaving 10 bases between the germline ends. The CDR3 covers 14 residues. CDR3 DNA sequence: TGTGCCAGCAGCTTAGTCGAGGGTCTTCAGCCCCAGCATTTT. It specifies CASSLVEGLQPQHF.

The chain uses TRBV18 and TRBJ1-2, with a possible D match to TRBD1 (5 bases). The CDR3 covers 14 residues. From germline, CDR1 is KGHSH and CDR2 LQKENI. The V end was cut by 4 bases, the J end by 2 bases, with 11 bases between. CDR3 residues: CASSRGHANYGYTF. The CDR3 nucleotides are TGTGCCAGCTCACGCGGACACGCAAACTATGGCTACACCTTC.

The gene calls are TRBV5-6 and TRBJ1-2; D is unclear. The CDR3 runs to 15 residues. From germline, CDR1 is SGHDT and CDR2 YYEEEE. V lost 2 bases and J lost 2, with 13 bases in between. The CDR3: CASSLIRMRNYGYTF. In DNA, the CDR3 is TGTGCCAGCAGCTTAATCAGAATGAGGAACTATGGCTACACCTTC. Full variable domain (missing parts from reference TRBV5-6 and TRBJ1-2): DAGVTQSPTHLIKTRGQQVTLRCSPKSGHDTVSWYQQALGQGPQFIFQYYEEEERQRGNFPDRFSGHQFPNYSSELNVNALLLGDSALYLCASSLIRMRNYGYTFGSGTRLTVV.

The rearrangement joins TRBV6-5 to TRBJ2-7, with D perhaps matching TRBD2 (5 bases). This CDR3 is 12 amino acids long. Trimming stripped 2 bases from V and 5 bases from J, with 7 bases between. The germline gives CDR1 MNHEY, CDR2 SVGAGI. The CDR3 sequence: CASSYPGNEQYF. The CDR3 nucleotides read TGTGCCAGCAGTTACCCGGGGAACGAGCAGTACTTC.

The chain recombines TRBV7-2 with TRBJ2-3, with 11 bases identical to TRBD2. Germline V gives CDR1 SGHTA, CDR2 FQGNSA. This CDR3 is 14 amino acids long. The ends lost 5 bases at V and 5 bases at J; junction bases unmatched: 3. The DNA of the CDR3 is TGTGCCAGCAGCCCCGGGACTAGCGGAGATACGCAGTATTTT. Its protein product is CASSPGTSGDTQYF.

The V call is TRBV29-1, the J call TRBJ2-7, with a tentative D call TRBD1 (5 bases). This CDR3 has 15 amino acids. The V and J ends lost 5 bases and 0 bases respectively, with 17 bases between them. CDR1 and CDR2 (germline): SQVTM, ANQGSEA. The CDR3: CSVLGASQSSYEQYF. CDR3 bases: TGCAGCGTTCTAGGGGCGTCCCAGAGCTCCTACGAGCAGTACTTC.

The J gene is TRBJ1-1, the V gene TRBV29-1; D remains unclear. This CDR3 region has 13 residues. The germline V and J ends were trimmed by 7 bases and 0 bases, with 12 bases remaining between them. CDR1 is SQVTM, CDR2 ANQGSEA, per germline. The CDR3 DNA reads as TGCAGCGCTACAGCACTGATGAACACTGAAGCTTTCTTT. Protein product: CSATALMNTEAFF.